These 20 T cell receptor beta chains were all obtained from the same sample, sequenced in a study of blood T cell repertoires in COVID-19. Data came from immunoSEQ multiplex PCR; TCRdb stores just in-frame clones and leaves some out. The data show tens of thousands of clones, 72% seen once. Sequences were obtained from peripheral blood. The origin of the receptors is a woman older than 75 with acute or convalescent COVID-19.

This chain joins TRBV11-2 and TRBJ2-7; D may be TRBD2 (7 bases). V dropped 1 base and J dropped 0 bases, with 10 bases sitting between them. CDR3 length: 15 amino acids. Germline V gene lookup returns CDR1 SGHAT and CDR2 FQNNGV. CDR3 residues: CASSLGGGPSYEQYF. Here the CDR3 DNA reads TGTGCCAGCAGCTTAGGGGGGGGGCCCTCCTACGAGCAGTACTTC. Full variable domain (rest looked up from reference TRBV11-2 and TRBJ2-7): EAGVAQSPRYKIIEKRQSVAFWCNPISGHATLYWYQQILGQGPKLLIQFQNNGVVDDSQLPKDRFSAERLKGVDSTLKIQPAKLEDSAVYLCASSLGGGPSYEQYFGPGTRLTVT.

The chain combines TRBV6-5 with TRBJ1-3; 8 bases are shared with TRBD1. The CDR3 is 15 amino acids. Germline CDR1 is MNHEY and CDR2 is SVGAGI. The V and J ends lost 6 bases and 2 bases, in that order; junction bases with no gene match: 6. The CDR3 DNA reads TGTGCCAGCAGGGACAGGGATGAGGCTGGAAACACCATATATTTT. It translates to CASRDRDEAGNTIYF.

This CDR3 is CASSFVVSGANVLTF. CDR3 coding DNA: TGTGCCAGCAGCTTTGTCGTCTCTGGGGCCAACGTCCTGACTTTC. The chain carries TRBV27 and TRBJ2-6; no firm D call. The CDR3 runs to 15 residues. Trimming pared 6 bases from V and 0 bases from J, leaving 9 bases between. Germline V CDR1 and CDR2: MNHEY, SMNVEV (reference sequence).

The chain recombines TRBV2 with TRBJ1-5, with 9 positions matching TRBD1. V gave up 7 bases and J gave up 0 bases; unmatched junction bases: 4. The CDR3 is 15 residues long. CDR1 SNHLY and CDR2 FYNNEI come from the germline V gene. The CDR3 is CASISDRGSNQPQHF. The CDR3 nucleotides read TGTGCCAGCATTTCGGACAGGGGTAGCAATCAGCCCCAGCATTTT.

This rearrangement joins TRBV10-2 to TRBJ1-3; 8 bases are shared with TRBD1. Trimming took 6 bases from V and 2 from J; bases not matched to a gene: 3. The CDR3 length is 14 residues. The V gene's germline CDR1 is WSHSY and CDR2 SAAADI. CDR3 nucleotides: TGCGCCAGCAGCGAACAGGGGGCTGGAAACACCATATATTTT. It translates to CASSEQGAGNTIYF.

The J gene is TRBJ2-5, the V gene TRBV6-1; no clear D. Trimming shortened V by 5 bases and J by 4 bases, and 5 bases separated the two germline ends. CDR1 is MNHNS, CDR2 SASEGT, per germline. The CDR3 length is 11 residues. CDR3 sequence reads: CASSYRETQYF. In DNA, the CDR3 is TGTGCCAGCAGTTACAGAGAGACCCAGTACTTC.

The V and J genes are TRBV7-6 and TRBJ2-3, with 12 bases fitting TRBD2. Germline values: CDR1 SGHVS, CDR2 FNYEAQ. The CDR3 is 16 residues long. V was clipped by 5 bases and J by 4 bases; unmatched bases: 7. In DNA form, the CDR3 reads TGTGCCAGCAGCCTCAGACTAGCGGGAGTCGCAGATACGCAGTATTTT. Translating it yields CASSLRLAGVADTQYF.

CDR3 protein: CAISDPSGGYYEQYF. CDR3 DNA: TGTGCCATCAGTGACCCTAGCGGGGGGTACTACGAGCAGTACTTC. The gene calls are TRBV10-3 and TRBJ2-7, with 11 bases that match TRBD2. This CDR3 is 15 amino acids long. Germline V gene lookup returns CDR1 ENHRY and CDR2 SYGVKD. V was pared by 3 bases and J by 3 bases, with 4 bases of the junction left unmatched.

CDR3 residues: CASSVGTGGERGAFF. The CDR3 DNA reads as TGTGCCAGCAGCGTAGGGACAGGGGGCGAGAGGGGAGCTTTCTTT. V usage is TRBV9 and J usage is TRBJ1-1; 11 bases match TRBD1. The junction had 8 bases not matched to a gene; V was cut back by 0 bases and J by 10 bases. The CDR3 is 15 residues long. The V gene's germline CDR1 is SGDLS and CDR2 YYNGEE.

CDR3 nucleotides: TGTGCCACCGGGACAGAGAGCTCTGGGGCCAACGTCCTGACTTTC. Translation gives CATGTESSGANVLTF. J is TRBJ2-6 and V is TRBV15; TRBD1 matches at 7 bases. There are 15 residues in the CDR3. Trimming removed 8 bases from V and 0 bases from J; junction bases left unmatched: 4. Per the germline V gene, CDR1 is LNHNV and CDR2 is YYDKDF (reference sequence).

The chain uses TRBV12-3 or TRBV12-4 and TRBJ1-4; possible D gene TRBD1, 5 bases. The CDR3 totals 12 residues. Trimming cost V 6 bases and J 12 bases, with 14 bases left between them. In DNA form, the CDR3 reads TGTGCCAGCAGCGCACTCGGACAACAACTGTTTTTT. Its translation is CASSALGQQLFF.

The rearrangement links TRBV5-1 to TRBJ1-1; D perhaps matches TRBD1 (5 bases). This CDR3 spans 14 amino acids. Trimming removed 4 bases from V and 5 bases from J, with 15 bases in between. Germline V gives CDR1 SGHRS, CDR2 YFSETQ. The CDR3 region has the DNA TGCGCCAGCAGCCAAGGATCGGGGGGAACTGAAGCTTTCTTT. Its protein is CASSQGSGGTEAFF.

This chain joins TRBV3-1 (or the pseudogene TRBV3-2) and TRBJ2-1; 9 bases are a match to TRBD2. The J segment lost 4 bases and the V segment lost 4 bases, leaving 5 bases of the junction unmatched. The CDR3 covers 15 residues. The V gene's germline CDR1 is LGHDT and CDR2 YNNKEL (reference sequence). CDR3 bases: TGTGCCAGCAGCCCCCTGCTAGCGGGGTACAATGAGCAGTTCTTC. It specifies CASSPLLAGYNEQFF.

This clone was detected a few times. The CDR3 nucleotides are TGTGCCAGCAGCCATCCAGGGGGCGCGGGGAATGAGCAGTTCTTC. Residues: CASSHPGGAGNEQFF. The rearrangement links TRBV14 to TRBJ2-1; 8 nucleotides agree with TRBD1. V gave up 3 bases and J gave up 7 bases; unmatched junction bases: 8. The CDR3 covers 15 residues. Looked up from germline, CDR1 is SGHDN and CDR2 is FVKESK.

The genes are TRBV18 and TRBJ2-2; maybe TRBD1 (5 bases). This CDR3 region has 15 residues. Germline V gives CDR1 KGHSH, CDR2 LQKENI. V was pared by 3 bases and J by 5 bases, with 13 bases between. The CDR3: CASSPLPGWTGELFF. CDR3 in DNA: TGTGCCAGCTCACCCCTCCCAGGGTGGACCGGGGAGCTGTTTTTT.

CDR3 sequence (DNA): TGTGCCTGGAGTTCGACGAGGGGGACTGAAGCTTTCTTT. The encoded protein is CAWSSTRGTEAFF. The V gene is TRBV30, the J gene TRBJ1-1; tentative D call: TRBD1 (6 bases). Germline V gives CDR1 GTSNPN, CDR2 SVGIG (reference sequence). The V end was cut by 2 bases, the J end by 5 bases, with 12 bases between. The CDR3 is made up of 13 amino acids.

The gene calls are TRBV9 and TRBJ1-2; D gene uncertain. With 0 bases removed from V and 4 bases from J, the gap between germline ends came to 7 bases. The CDR3 spans 13 residues. The germline gives CDR1 SGDLS, CDR2 YYNGEE. The CDR3 sequence: CASSVGGGYGYTF. The DNA of the CDR3 is TGTGCCAGCAGCGTAGGAGGCGGCTATGGCTACACCTTC.

The chain carries TRBV5-4 and TRBJ2-1; 11 positions match TRBD1. Germline loops: CDR1 SGHNT, CDR2 YYREEE (reference sequence). CDR3 length: 15 amino acids. V shed 3 bases and J 5 bases; nucleotides not matched to a gene: 4. This chain's CDR3 is CASSSPGQGDNEQFF. CDR3 sequence (DNA): TGTGCCAGCAGCTCACCGGGACAGGGGGACAATGAGCAGTTCTTC.

This clone was detected a few times. The gene calls are TRBV30 and TRBJ1-4; no clear D gene. Germline V gene data show CDR1 as GTSNPN and CDR2 as SVGIG (reference sequence). The CDR3 consists of 13 residues. The ends were cut back, 4 bases at V and 7 bases at J, with 13 bases in the middle. The CDR3 region is CAWIPPNSEKLFF. CDR3 DNA sequence: TGTGCCTGGATCCCCCCCAATAGTGAAAAACTGTTTTTT.

The gene calls are TRBV11-2 and TRBJ2-5, with 8 nucleotides matching TRBD2. The V gene end was trimmed by 3 bases and the J gene end by 4 bases; junction bases not matched to a gene: 4. CDR1 SGHAT and CDR2 FQNNGV come from the germline V gene. The CDR3 loop spans 14 amino acids. This chain's CDR3 is CASSFSGTGETQYF. DNA of the CDR3: TGTGCCAGCAGCTTTAGCGGGACCGGAGAGACCCAGTACTTC.